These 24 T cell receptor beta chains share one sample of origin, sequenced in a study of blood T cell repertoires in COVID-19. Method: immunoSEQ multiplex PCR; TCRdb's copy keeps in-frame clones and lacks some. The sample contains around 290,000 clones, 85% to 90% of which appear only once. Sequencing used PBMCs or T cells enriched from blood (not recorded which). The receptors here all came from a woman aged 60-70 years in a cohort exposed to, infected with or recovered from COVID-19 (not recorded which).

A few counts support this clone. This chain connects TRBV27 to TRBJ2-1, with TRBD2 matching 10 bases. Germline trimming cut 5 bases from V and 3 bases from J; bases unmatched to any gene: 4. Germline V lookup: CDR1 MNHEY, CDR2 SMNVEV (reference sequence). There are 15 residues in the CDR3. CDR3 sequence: CASSQGLAIYNEQFF. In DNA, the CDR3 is TGTGCCAGCAGTCAGGGACTAGCGATCTACAATGAGCAGTTCTTC.

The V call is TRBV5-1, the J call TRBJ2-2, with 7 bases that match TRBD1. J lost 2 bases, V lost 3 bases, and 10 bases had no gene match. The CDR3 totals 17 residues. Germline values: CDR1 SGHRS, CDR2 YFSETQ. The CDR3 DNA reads TGCGCCAGCAGCTCCCAGGGGGTTATAGGTAACACCGGGGAGCTGTTTTTT. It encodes CASSSQGVIGNTGELFF.

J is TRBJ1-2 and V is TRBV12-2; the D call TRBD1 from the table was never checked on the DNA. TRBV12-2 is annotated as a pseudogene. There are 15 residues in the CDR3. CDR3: CASRKTRGSNYGYTF. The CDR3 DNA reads TGTGCAAGTCGCAAGACCAGGGGGTCTAACTATGGCTACACCTTC.

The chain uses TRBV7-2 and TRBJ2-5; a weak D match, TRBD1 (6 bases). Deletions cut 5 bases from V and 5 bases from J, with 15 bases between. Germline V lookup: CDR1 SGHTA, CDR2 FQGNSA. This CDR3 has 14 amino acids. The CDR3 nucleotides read TGTGCCAGCAGCACACAGGGAAGGGGCGAGACCCAGTACTTC. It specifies CASSTQGRGETQYF.

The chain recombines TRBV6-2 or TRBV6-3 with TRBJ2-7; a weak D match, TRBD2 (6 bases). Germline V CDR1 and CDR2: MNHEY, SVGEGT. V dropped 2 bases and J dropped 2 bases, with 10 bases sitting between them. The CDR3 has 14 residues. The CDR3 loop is CASSYSGLTYEQYF. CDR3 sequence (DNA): TGTGCCAGCAGTTACAGCGGGTTAACCTACGAGCAGTACTTC.

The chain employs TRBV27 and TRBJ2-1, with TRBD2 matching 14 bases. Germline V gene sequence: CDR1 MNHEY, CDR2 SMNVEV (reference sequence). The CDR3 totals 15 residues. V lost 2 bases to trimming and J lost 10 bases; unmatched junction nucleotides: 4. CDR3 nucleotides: TGTGCCAGCAGTTTAACCCGGACTAGCGGGAGGGAGCAGTTCTTC. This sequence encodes CASSLTRTSGREQFF.

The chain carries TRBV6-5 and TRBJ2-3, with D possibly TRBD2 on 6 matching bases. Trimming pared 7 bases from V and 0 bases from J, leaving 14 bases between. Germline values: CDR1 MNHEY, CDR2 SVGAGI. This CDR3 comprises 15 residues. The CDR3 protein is CASIVRGTSTDTQYF. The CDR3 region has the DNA TGTGCCAGCATAGTGCGGGGAACTAGCACAGATACGCAGTATTTT.

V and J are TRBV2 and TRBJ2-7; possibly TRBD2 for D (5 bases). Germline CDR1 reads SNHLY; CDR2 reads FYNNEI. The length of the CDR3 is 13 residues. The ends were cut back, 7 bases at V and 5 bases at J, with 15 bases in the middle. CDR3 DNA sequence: TGTGCCAGCACGTCAATCATCGGGGACGAGCAGTACTTC. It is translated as CASTSIIGDEQYF. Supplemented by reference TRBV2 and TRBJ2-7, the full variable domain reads EPEVTQTPSHQVTQMGQEVILRCVPISNHLYFYWYRQILGQKVEFLVSFYNNEISEKSEIFDDQFSVERPDGSNFTLKIRSTKLEDSAMYFCASTSIIGDEQYFGPGTRLTVT.

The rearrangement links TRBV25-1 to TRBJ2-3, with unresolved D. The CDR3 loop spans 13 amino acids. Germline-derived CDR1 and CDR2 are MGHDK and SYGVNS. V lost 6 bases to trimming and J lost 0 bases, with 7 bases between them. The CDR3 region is CASRELSTDTQYF. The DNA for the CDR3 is TGTGCCAGCAGGGAGCTTAGCACAGATACGCAGTATTTT.

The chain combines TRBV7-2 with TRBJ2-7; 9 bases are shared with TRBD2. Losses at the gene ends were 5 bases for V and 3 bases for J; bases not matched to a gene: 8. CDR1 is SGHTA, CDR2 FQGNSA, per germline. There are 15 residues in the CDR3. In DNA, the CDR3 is TGTGCCAGCAGCCGGGAGGCGGGAGGGCTCTACGAGCAGTACTTC. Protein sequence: CASSREAGGLYEQYF.

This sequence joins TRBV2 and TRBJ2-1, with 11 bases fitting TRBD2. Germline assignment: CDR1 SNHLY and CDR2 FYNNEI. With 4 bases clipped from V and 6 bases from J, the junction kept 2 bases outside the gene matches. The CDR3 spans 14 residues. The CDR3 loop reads CASSAGTSGNEQFF. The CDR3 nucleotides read TGTGCCAGCAGTGCAGGGACTAGCGGCAATGAGCAGTTCTTC.

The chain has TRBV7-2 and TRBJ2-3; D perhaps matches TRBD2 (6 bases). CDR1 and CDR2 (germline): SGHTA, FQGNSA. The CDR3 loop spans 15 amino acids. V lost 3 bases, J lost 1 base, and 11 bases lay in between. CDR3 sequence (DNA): TGTGCCAGCAGCTTGTCGCGGGACCGCACAGATACGCAGTATTTT. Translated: CASSLSRDRTDTQYF.

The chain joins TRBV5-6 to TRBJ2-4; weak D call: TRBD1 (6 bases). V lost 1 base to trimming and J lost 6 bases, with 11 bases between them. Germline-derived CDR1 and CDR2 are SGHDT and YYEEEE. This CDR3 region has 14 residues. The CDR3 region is CASSLNQGRNIQYF. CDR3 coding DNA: TGTGCCAGCAGCTTGAATCAGGGGAGAAACATTCAGTACTTC.

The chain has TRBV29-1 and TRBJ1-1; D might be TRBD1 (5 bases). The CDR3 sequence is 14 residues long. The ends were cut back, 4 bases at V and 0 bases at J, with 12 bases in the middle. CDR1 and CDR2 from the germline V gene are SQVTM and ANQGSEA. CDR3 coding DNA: TGCAGCGTTGTGGGTCAGGGCCTGAACACTGAAGCTTTCTTT. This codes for CSVVGQGLNTEAFF.

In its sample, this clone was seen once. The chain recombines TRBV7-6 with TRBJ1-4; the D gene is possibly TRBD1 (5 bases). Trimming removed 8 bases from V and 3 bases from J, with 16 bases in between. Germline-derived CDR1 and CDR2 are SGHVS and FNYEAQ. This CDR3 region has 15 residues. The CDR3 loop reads CASASGGKANEKLFF. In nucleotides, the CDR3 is TGTGCCAGCGCCTCGGGGGGGAAGGCTAATGAAAAACTGTTTTTT.

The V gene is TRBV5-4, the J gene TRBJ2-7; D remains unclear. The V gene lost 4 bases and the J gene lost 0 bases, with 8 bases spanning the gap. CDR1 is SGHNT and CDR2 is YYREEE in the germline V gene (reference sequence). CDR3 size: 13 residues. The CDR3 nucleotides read TGTGCCAGCAGCCCTCGGAGCTCCTACGAGCAGTACTTC. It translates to CASSPRSSYEQYF.

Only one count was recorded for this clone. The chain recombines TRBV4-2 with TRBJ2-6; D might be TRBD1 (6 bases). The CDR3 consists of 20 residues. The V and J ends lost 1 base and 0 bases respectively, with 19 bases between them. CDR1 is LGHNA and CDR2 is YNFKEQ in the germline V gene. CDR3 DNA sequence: TGTGCCAGCAGCCAAGTCCCCACTGGGACACTGAGCTCTGGGGCCAACGTCCTGACTTTC. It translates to CASSQVPTGTLSSGANVLTF.

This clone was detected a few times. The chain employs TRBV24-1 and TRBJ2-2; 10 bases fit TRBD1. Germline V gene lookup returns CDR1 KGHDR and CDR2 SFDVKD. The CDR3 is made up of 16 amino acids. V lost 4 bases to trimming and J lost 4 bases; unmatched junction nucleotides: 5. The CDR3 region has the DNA TGTGCCACCAGTGACCCGGGACAGGGGCCCACCGGGGAGCTGTTTTTT. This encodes CATSDPGQGPTGELFF.

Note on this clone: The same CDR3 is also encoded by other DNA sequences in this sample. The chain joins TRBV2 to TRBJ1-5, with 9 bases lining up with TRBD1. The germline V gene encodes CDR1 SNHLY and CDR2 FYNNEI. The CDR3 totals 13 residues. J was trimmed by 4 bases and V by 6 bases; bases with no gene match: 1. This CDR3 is CASRGTGNQPQHF. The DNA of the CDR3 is TGTGCCAGCAGGGGGACAGGGAATCAGCCCCAGCATTTT. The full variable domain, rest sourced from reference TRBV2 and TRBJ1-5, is EPEVTQTPSHQVTQMGQEVILRCVPISNHLYFYWYRQILGQKVEFLVSFYNNEISEKSEIFDDQFSVERPDGSNFTLKIRSTKLEDSAMYFCASRGTGNQPQHFGDGTRLSIL.

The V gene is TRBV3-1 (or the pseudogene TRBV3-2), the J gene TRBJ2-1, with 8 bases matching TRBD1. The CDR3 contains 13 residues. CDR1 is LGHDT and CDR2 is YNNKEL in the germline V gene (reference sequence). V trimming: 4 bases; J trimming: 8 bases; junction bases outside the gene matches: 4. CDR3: CASSRQGADEQFF. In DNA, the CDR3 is TGTGCCAGCAGCCGGCAGGGGGCTGATGAGCAGTTCTTC.

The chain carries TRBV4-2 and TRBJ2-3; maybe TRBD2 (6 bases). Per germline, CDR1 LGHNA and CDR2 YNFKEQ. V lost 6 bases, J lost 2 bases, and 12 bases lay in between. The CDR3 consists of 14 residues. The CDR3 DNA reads TGTGCCAGCAGTACGGGGGAGATCACAGATACGCAGTATTTT. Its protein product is CASSTGEITDTQYF.

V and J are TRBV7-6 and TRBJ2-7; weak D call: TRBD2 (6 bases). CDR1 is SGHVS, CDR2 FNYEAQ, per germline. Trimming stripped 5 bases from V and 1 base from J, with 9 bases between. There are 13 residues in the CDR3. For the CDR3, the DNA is TGTGCCAGCAGCGTGGGACTTTCCTACGAGCAGTACTTC. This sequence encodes CASSVGLSYEQYF.

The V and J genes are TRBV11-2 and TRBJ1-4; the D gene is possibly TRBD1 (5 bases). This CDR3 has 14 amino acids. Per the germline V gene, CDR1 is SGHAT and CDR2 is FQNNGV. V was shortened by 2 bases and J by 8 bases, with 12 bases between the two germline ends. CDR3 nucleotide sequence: TGTGCCAGCAGCTTACCAGGGATGGGGGAAAAACTGTTTTTT. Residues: CASSLPGMGEKLFF.

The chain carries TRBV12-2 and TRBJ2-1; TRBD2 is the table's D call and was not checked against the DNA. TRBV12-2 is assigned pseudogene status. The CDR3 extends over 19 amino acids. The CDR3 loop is CASRPGTSGPLLSYNEQFF. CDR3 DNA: TGTGCAAGTCGCCCCGGGACTAGCGGGCCCTTACTTTCCTACAATGAGCAGTTCTTC.